What follows are 14 T cell receptor beta chains derived from one specimen sequenced in a study of T cell responses to AZD1222 COVID-19 vaccine. Clones were read by immunoSEQ multiplex PCR, and TCRdb kept only the in-frame ones, dropping some. In the table there are tens of thousands of clones, around nine tenths of which are singletons. Sequencing used peripheral blood, obtained 28 days after the second AZD1222 dose. The receptor set was obtained from an adult who received the AZD1222 COVID-19 vaccine.

The gene calls are TRBV6-5 and TRBJ1-6; 7 bases match TRBD1. The germline CDR1 and CDR2 sequences are MNHEY and SVGAGI. V shed 2 bases, J shed 4 bases, and the junction held 2 bases outside the gene matches. This CDR3 region has 15 residues. CDR3 nucleotide sequence: TGTGCCAGCAGTTACGGACAGGTTTATAATTCACCCCTCCACTTT. It is translated as CASSYGQVYNSPLHF.

This chain joins TRBV9 and TRBJ1-3; D unclear. CDR1 is SGDLS, CDR2 YYNGEE, per germline. CDR3 size: 16 residues. The ends were cut back, 0 bases at V and 2 bases at J, with 12 bases in the middle. The CDR3 DNA sequence: TGTGCCAGCAGCGTAGCTCGGGGTAACGCTGGAAACACCATATATTTT. Translating gives CASSVARGNAGNTIYF.

The rearrangement uses TRBV19 and TRBJ2-7, with D tentatively TRBD1 (6 bases). Germline assignment: CDR1 LNHDA and CDR2 SQIVND (reference sequence). Deletions cut 5 bases from V and 7 bases from J, with 18 bases between. This CDR3 region has 14 residues. The CDR3 sequence is CASSLAGDLGEQYF. For the CDR3, the DNA is TGTGCCAGTAGTTTGGCAGGGGATTTGGGTGAGCAGTACTTC.

The genes are TRBV9 and TRBJ2-7; 9 bases are a match to TRBD1. CDR1 is SGDLS, CDR2 YYNGEE, per germline. The CDR3 sequence is 14 residues long. The V and J ends lost 4 bases and 1 base, in that order; junction bases with no gene match: 3. In DNA form, the CDR3 reads TGTGCCAGCAGCACGGGACAGGGTTCCTACGAGCAGTACTTC. It encodes CASSTGQGSYEQYF. Combining the CDR3 with reference TRBV9 and TRBJ2-7 gives the whole variable domain DSGVTQTPKHLITATGQRVTLRCSPRSGDLSVYWYQQSLDQGLQFLIQYYNGEERAKGNILERFSAQQFPDLHSELNLSSLELGDSALYFCASSTGQGSYEQYFGPGTRLTVT.

The chain has TRBV6-5 and TRBJ1-6, with a possible D match to TRBD1 (5 bases). The V gene's germline CDR1 is MNHEY and CDR2 SVGAGI. This CDR3 contains 16 residues. Between the trimmed V and J ends, which lost 2 bases and 3 bases, there was a span of 11 bases. The CDR3 sequence: CASSYQGGLYNSPLHF. CDR3 sequence (DNA): TGTGCCAGCAGTTACCAGGGAGGGCTCTATAATTCACCCCTCCACTTT.

The rearrangement uses TRBV2 and TRBJ1-2; no reliable D call. This CDR3 spans 14 amino acids. V dropped 6 bases and J dropped 3 bases, with 14 bases sitting between them. Germline V CDR1 and CDR2: SNHLY, FYNNEI. The CDR3 sequence is CASSGERGDYGYTF. CDR3 coding DNA: TGTGCCAGCAGCGGGGAACGGGGAGACTATGGCTACACCTTC.

The chain couples TRBV6-5 to TRBJ2-5, with D uncertain. Germline loops: CDR1 MNHEY, CDR2 SVGAGI. This CDR3 is 11 amino acids long. The V and J ends lost 5 bases and 4 bases respectively, with 5 bases between them. The chain's CDR3 is CASSPGETQYF. The CDR3 DNA follows: TGTGCCAGCAGTCCGGGAGAGACCCAGTACTTC.

This chain connects TRBV28 to TRBJ1-1, with D perhaps TRBD1 (5 bases). CDR1 and CDR2 (germline): MDHEN, SYDVKM. The CDR3 has 16 residues. V shed 2 bases and J shed 5 bases, with 18 bases lying between them. The CDR3 spells CASSLRPGGGRTEAFF. The DNA for the CDR3 is TGTGCCAGCAGTTTACGGCCCGGTGGGGGACGAACTGAAGCTTTCTTT.

The chain is built from TRBV30 and TRBJ2-7; D remains ambiguous. V shed 5 bases and J shed 2 bases, with 10 bases lying between them. Germline CDR1 reads GTSNPN; CDR2 reads SVGIG (reference sequence). The CDR3 consists of 12 residues. CDR3 bases: TGTGCCTGGTCCCAAACGGCCTACGAGCAGTACTTC. This codes for CAWSQTAYEQYF.

This chain uses TRBV7-3 with TRBJ1-2, with D perhaps TRBD1 (5 bases). The germline V gene has CDR1 SGHTA and CDR2 FQGTGA. The CDR3 runs to 15 residues. The ends were cut back, 5 bases at V and 0 bases at J, with 13 bases in the middle. CDR3 sequence reads: CASSVGTVSNYGYTF. Here the CDR3 DNA reads TGTGCCAGCAGCGTGGGGACGGTCTCTAACTATGGCTACACCTTC.

The chain recombines TRBV6-2 or TRBV6-3 with TRBJ2-3; perhaps TRBD1 as D (6 bases). The germline CDR1 and CDR2 sequences are MNHEY and SVGEGT. The CDR3 covers 18 residues. Trimming stripped 6 bases from V and 4 bases from J, with 26 bases between. The CDR3 DNA follows: TGTGCCAGCAGCTCCCGGCGGGCAGGGGCAAAGGTGGCAGATACGCAGTATTTT. The encoded protein is CASSSRRAGAKVADTQYF.

The rearrangement links TRBV6-5 to TRBJ2-5; D may be TRBD2 (6 bases). V was cut by 1 base and J by 3 bases, with 12 bases left in between. This CDR3 is built from 15 residues. CDR1 is MNHEY, CDR2 SVGAGI, per germline. Here the CDR3 DNA reads TGTGCCAGCAGTTACTTGGGGGGAAGAGAAGAGACCCAGTACTTC. It codes for CASSYLGGREETQYF.

The V gene is TRBV28, the J gene TRBJ2-7; D is undetermined. The ends were cut back, 3 bases at V and 1 base at J, with 4 bases in the middle. Germline CDR1 reads MDHEN; CDR2 reads SYDVKM. The length of the CDR3 is 12 residues. The CDR3 reads CASSFTSYEQYF. In DNA, the CDR3 is TGTGCCAGCAGTTTTACTTCCTACGAGCAGTACTTC. The variable domain in full, completed from reference TRBV28 and TRBJ2-7, reads DVKVTQSSRYLVKRTGEKVFLECVQDMDHENMFWYRQDPGLGLRLIYFSYDVKMKEKGDIPEGYSVSREKKERFSLILESASTNQTSMYLCASSFTSYEQYFGPGTRLTVT.

The gene calls are TRBV6-5 and TRBJ1-5; a weak D match, TRBD1 (6 bases). The germline V and J ends were trimmed by 0 bases and 6 bases, with 15 bases remaining between them. The CDR3 has 16 amino acids. The germline gives CDR1 MNHEY, CDR2 SVGAGI. Written as DNA, the CDR3 is TGTGCCAGCAGTTACTCGGGGGCAGGGTTAAGTCAGCCCCAGCATTTT. This encodes CASSYSGAGLSQPQHF.